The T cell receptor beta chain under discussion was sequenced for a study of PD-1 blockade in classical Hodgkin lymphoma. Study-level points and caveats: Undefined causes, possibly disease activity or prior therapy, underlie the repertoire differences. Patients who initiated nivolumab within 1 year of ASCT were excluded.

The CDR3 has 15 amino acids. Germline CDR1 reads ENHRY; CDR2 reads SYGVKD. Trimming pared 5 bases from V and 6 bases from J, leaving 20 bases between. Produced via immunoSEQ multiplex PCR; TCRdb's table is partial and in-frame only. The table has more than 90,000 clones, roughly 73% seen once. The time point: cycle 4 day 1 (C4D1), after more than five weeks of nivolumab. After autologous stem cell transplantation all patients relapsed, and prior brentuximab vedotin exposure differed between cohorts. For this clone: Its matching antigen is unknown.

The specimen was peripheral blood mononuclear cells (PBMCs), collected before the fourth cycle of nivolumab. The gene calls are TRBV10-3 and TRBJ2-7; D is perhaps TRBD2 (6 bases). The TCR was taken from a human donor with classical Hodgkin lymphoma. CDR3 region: CAISYGDRGRSEQYF. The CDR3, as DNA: TGTGCCATCAGTTACGGAGACCGGGGGAGGAGCGAGCAGTACTTC.